Below, 15 T cell receptor beta chains from the same sample are listed, as sequenced in a study of shared clonotypes between healthy human individuals. Only in-frame clones appear in the TCRdb table, and some are missing; sequencing was by immunoSEQ multiplex PCR. The profile shows 550,000 to 850,000 clones, over 60% of them singletons. Sequences were obtained from memory CD4+ T cells sorted from blood. Subset of the sample: CD45RA-negative fraction. Every receptor here comes from a woman aged 25-40 years in good health.

A few counts support this clone. The chain links TRBV29-1 to TRBJ2-1, with 8 bases aligning to TRBD1. The CDR3 has 14 residues. Germline CDR1 SQVTM, CDR2 ANQGSEA. The V segment lost 6 bases and the J segment 7 bases; nucleotides outside the gene matches: 11. CDR3 DNA sequence: TGCAGCGTCAGGACAGGGCCCGTCGGGAATGAGCAGTTCTTC. Protein product: CSVRTGPVGNEQFF.

The CDR3 DNA follows: TGTGCCAGCAGTTCTCGACTAGCGGGAGTGCGCGAGCAGTACTTC. This sequence encodes CASSSRLAGVREQYF. The chain employs TRBV6-6 and TRBJ2-7; 12 bases fit TRBD2. The CDR3 is 15 amino acids. Germline V gene data show CDR1 as MNHNY and CDR2 as SVGAGI (reference sequence). Trimming cost V 4 bases and J 6 bases; bases outside gene matches: 7.

This clone was seen only a few times. The CDR3 loop reads CASSIRGQGNEKLFF. DNA for the CDR3: TGTGCCAGTAGTATACGAGGACAGGGAAACGAAAAACTGTTTTTT. The rearrangement joins TRBV19 to TRBJ1-4, with 8 bases fitting TRBD1. This CDR3 has 15 residues. Germline V CDR1 and CDR2: LNHDA, SQIVND (reference sequence). V was clipped by 2 bases and J by 8 bases; unmatched bases: 7.

J is TRBJ1-4 and V is TRBV7-9, with D perhaps matching TRBD1 (5 bases). This CDR3 comprises 13 residues. CDR1 and CDR2 (germline): SEHNR, FQNEAQ (reference sequence). Trimming cost V 5 bases and J 8 bases, with 12 bases left between them. CDR3 in DNA: TGTGCCAGCAGCAGGCAGGGAATCGAAAAACTGTTTTTT. Protein: CASSRQGIEKLFF.

The chain couples TRBV18 to TRBJ2-5; 10 bases match TRBD1. The CDR3 has 14 residues. The V segment lost 3 bases and the J segment 4 bases; nucleotides outside the gene matches: 2. Germline-derived CDR1 and CDR2 are KGHSH and LQKENI. CDR3 residues: CASSPTGGIETQYF. CDR3 DNA sequence: TGTGCCAGCTCACCGACAGGGGGCATAGAGACCCAGTACTTC.

The chain couples TRBV4-1 to TRBJ2-7; 8 bases match TRBD2. The CDR3 is 15 amino acids. From germline, CDR1 is MGHRA and CDR2 YSYEKL. V was clipped by 2 bases and J by 2 bases; unmatched bases: 5. This CDR3 is CASSQTTGGPYEQYF. The CDR3 nucleotides read TGCGCCAGCAGCCAAACTACGGGAGGGCCCTACGAGCAGTACTTC.

This chain uses TRBV7-8 with TRBJ1-2; TRBD1 matches 10 bases. J lost 8 bases, V lost 3 bases, and 12 bases had no gene match. CDR3 length equals 16 residues. Germline CDR1 is SGHVS and CDR2 is FQNEAQ. Here the CDR3 reads CASSFSGTGELQGYTF. CDR3 DNA sequence: TGTGCCAGCAGCTTCTCCGGGACAGGGGAACTTCAGGGCTACACCTTC.

This clone was recorded at least ten times. The chain recombines TRBV11-3 with TRBJ2-5, with D hard to call. Trimming stripped 2 bases from V and 1 base from J, with 5 bases between. The germline V gene has CDR1 SGHNT and CDR2 YENEEA. CDR3 length: 13 amino acids. DNA of the CDR3: TGTGCCAGCAGCTTAATGGCCCAAGAGACCCAGTACTTC. This sequence encodes CASSLMAQETQYF.

The V call is TRBV7-3, the J call TRBJ2-6; D ambiguous. The V gene lost 0 bases and the J gene lost 2 bases, with 8 bases spanning the gap. Germline V CDR1 and CDR2: SGHTA, FQGTGA. This CDR3 has 16 amino acids. This CDR3 reads CASSLTVEPGANVLTF. The CDR3, as DNA: TGTGCCAGCAGCTTAACGGTAGAACCTGGGGCCAACGTCCTGACTTTC. Variable domain in full (rest from reference TRBV7-3 and TRBJ2-6): GAGVSQTPSNKVTEKGKYVELRCDPISGHTALYWYRQSLGQGPEFLIYFQGTGAADDSGLPNDRFFAVRPEGSVSTLKIQRTERGDSAVYLCASSLTVEPGANVLTFGAGSRLTVL.

The CDR3 reads CASSLGATGARAYEQYF. In DNA form, the CDR3 reads TGCGCCAGCAGCTTGGGGGCCACAGGGGCAAGAGCCTACGAGCAGTACTTC. The rearrangement links TRBV5-1 to TRBJ2-7; 7 bases are a match to TRBD1. CDR3 length equals 17 residues. J gave up 2 bases and V 0 bases, and 11 bases lay outside the gene matches. Per the germline V gene, CDR1 is SGHRS and CDR2 is YFSETQ.

Written as DNA, the CDR3 is TGTGCCAGCAGTGCGGCGACTAGCCATGAGCAGTTCTTC. The encoded protein is CASSAATSHEQFF. The rearrangement joins TRBV6-1 to TRBJ2-1, with TRBD2 identical over 7 bases. The CDR3 has 13 residues. Germline CDR1 reads MNHNS; CDR2 reads SASEGT. J lost 8 bases, V lost 4 bases, and 5 bases had no gene match.

The V and J genes are TRBV29-1 and TRBJ2-1; possibly TRBD2 for D (6 bases). Germline CDR1 SQVTM, CDR2 ANQGSEA. Trimming shortened V by 6 bases and J by 4 bases, and 10 bases separated the two germline ends. The CDR3 is 12 residues long. Here the CDR3 DNA reads TGCAGCGTGCCCGGGACTTACAATGAGCAGTTCTTC. Residues: CSVPGTYNEQFF.

The rearrangement links TRBV28 to TRBJ2-7; D unresolved. Trimming removed 2 bases from V and 5 bases from J, with 10 bases in between. Looked up from germline, CDR1 is MDHEN and CDR2 is SYDVKM. This CDR3 is built from 13 residues. The CDR3 DNA is TGTGCCAGCAGTTTACTGGGGTTCCACGAGCAGTACTTC. Amino acids: CASSLLGFHEQYF.

V gene TRBV9 combines with J gene TRBJ2-1; 7 bases line up with TRBD2. Germline-derived CDR1 and CDR2 are SGDLS and YYNGEE. The CDR3 length is 16 residues. V lost 0 bases and J lost 8; bases outside the gene matches: 11. The CDR3 region has the DNA TGTGCCAGCAGCGTAGTAGGTGGGAGGGCCGGGGATGAGCAGTTCTTC. Translation: CASSVVGGRAGDEQFF.

This clone has just a few counts. Other DNA sequences in the sample encode the same CDR3. The genes are TRBV6-4 and TRBJ2-2, with a tentative D call TRBD1 (6 bases). The CDR3 length is 13 residues. V lost 4 bases and J lost 3, with 6 bases in between. CDR1 and CDR2 (germline): MRHNA, SNTAGT. The CDR3 loop is CASSGQDTGELFF. CDR3 DNA: TGTGCCAGCAGTGGACAGGACACCGGGGAGCTGTTTTTT.